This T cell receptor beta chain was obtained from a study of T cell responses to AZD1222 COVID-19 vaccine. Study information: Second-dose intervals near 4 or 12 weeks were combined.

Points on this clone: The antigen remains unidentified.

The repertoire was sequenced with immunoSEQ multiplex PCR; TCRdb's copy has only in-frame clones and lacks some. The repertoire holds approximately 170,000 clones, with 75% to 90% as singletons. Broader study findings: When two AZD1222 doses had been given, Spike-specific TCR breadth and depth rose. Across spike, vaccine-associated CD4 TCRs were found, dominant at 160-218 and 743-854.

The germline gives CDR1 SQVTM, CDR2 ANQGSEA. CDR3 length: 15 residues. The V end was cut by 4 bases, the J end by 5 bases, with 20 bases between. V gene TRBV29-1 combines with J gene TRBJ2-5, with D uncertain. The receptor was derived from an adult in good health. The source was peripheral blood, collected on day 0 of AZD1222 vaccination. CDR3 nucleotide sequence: TGCAGCGTTGGTCTCAGTCCGGTTTTCGAGGAGACCCAGTACTTC. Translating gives CSVGLSPVFEETQYF.